This TCR beta chain was sequenced in a study of OX40 agonist ivuxolimab in advanced cancers. Study-wide context: All patients had ivuxolimab intravenously every 2 weeks at 0.01 to 10 mg/kg. Cohort: about 82% men, mean age approximately 60, aged about 20 to 79.

Whole-study results and caveats: Low normalized T-cell clonal expansion also characterized some of the nonresponders.

About this clone: The antigen is unknown.

Per the germline V gene, CDR1 is MNHEY and CDR2 is SVGAGI. This CDR3 has 13 amino acids. V shed 4 bases, J shed 6 bases, and the junction held 3 bases outside the gene matches. Profiled with immunoSEQ multiplex PCR; TCRdb holds only in-frame clones, not every one. The sample holds over 60,000 clones, more than 65% seen once. The sample consisted of CD4+ or CD8+ T cells sorted from blood, taken in a trial of the OX40 agonist ivuxolimab. The chain combines TRBV6-5 with TRBJ2-3; 8 bases match TRBD2. This sequence originates from an adult with an advanced solid tumor such as melanoma, head and neck, liver or kidney cancer. CDR3 bases: TGTGCCAGCAGTTCGGGGGGGGAGGATACGCAGTATTTT. It codes for CASSSGGEDTQYF.